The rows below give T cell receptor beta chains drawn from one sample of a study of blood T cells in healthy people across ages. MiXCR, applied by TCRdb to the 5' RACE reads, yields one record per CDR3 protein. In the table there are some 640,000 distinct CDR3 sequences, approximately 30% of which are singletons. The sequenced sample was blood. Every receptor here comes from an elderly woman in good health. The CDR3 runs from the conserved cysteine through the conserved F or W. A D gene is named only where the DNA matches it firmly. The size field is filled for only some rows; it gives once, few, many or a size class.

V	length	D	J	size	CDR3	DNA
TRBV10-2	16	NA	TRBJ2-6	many	CASSESGRVGANVLTF	TGCGCCAGCAGTGAGTCGGGTCGGGTCGGGGCCAACGTCCTGACTTTC
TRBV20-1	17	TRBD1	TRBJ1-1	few	CSARDPFVAGGHTEAFF	TGCAGTGCTAGAGATCCGTTTGTCGCAGGGGGCCACACTGAAGCTTTCTTT
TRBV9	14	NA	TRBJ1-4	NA	CASSVGAEVEKLFF	TGTGCCAGCAGCGTAGGGGCGGAGGTTGAAAAACTGTTTTTT
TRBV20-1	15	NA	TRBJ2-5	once	CSARLRVALGETQYF	TGCAGTGCTAGATTACGGGTTGCGTTAGGGGAGACCCAGTACTTC
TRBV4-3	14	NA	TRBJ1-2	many	CASSQVVGRTGYTF	TGCGCCAGCAGCCAAGTCGTCGGGAGGACTGGCTACACCTTC
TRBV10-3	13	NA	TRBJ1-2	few	CAISVRGLDGYTF	TGTGCCATCAGTGTCAGGGGCCTGGACGGCTACACCTTC
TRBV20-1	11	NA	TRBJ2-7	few	CSARPREPQYF	TGCAGTGCTAGGCCCCGCGAGCCCCAGTACTTC
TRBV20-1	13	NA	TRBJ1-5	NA	CSVARGVNQPQHF	TGCAGTGTGGCTCGGGGAGTAAATCAGCCCCAGCATTTT
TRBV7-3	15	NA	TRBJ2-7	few	CASSLTGSSYNEQYF	TGTGCCAGCAGCTTAACTGGGAGCTCCTACAATGAGCAGTACTTC
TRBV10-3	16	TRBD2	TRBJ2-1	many	CAIRQGLAGGPGEQFF	TGTGCCATCAGACAAGGACTAGCGGGGGGGCCGGGTGAGCAGTTCTTC
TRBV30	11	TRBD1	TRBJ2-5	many	CAWDRGETQYF	TGTGCCTGGGACAGGGGAGAGACCCAGTACTTC
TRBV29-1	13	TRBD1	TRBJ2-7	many	CSVGTGSFYEQYF	TGCAGCGTTGGGACAGGCTCTTTCTACGAGCAGTACTTC
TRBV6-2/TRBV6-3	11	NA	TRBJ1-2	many	CASSYPNGYTF	TGTGCCAGCAGTTACCCTAACGGCTACACCTTC
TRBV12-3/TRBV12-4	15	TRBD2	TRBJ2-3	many	CASSGGTSWADTQYF	TGTGCCAGCAGTGGCGGGACTAGCTGGGCAGATACGCAGTATTTT
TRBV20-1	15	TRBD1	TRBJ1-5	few	CSARPPTGYNQPQHF	TGCAGTGCTAGGCCTCCGACAGGGTACAATCAGCCCCAGCATTTT
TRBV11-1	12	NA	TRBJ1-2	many	CASSRRTDGYTF	TGTGCCAGCAGCCGTCGGACAGATGGCTACACCTTC
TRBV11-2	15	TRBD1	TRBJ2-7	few	CASSVGQGFSYEQYF	TGTGCCAGCAGCGTGGGACAGGGGTTCTCCTACGAGCAGTACTTC
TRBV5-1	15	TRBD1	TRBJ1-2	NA	CASSLGQGAHYGYTF	TGCGCCAGCAGCTTGGGACAGGGGGCCCACTATGGCTACACCTTC
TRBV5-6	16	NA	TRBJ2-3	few	CASSLEQGPLTDTQYF	TGTGCCAGCAGCTTGGAACAGGGCCCTCTCACAGATACGCAGTATTTT
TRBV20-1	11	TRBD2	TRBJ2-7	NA	CSAPGGNEQYF	TGCAGTGCTCCGGGAGGTAATGAGCAGTACTTC
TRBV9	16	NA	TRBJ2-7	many	CASSVAGQALSREQYF	TGTGCCAGCAGCGTAGCAGGCCAGGCCCTCTCGAGAGAGCAGTACTTC
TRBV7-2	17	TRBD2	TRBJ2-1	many	CASSLVIGAGGHNEQFF	TGTGCCAGCAGCTTAGTGATCGGGGCGGGGGGGCACAATGAGCAGTTCTTC
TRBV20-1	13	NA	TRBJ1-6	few	CSARAMRGSPPHF	TGCAGTGCTCGAGCTATGAGGGGTTCACCCCCCCACTTT
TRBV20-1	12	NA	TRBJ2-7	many	CSASHGGDEQYF	TGCAGTGCTAGTCACGGAGGGGACGAGCAGTACTTC
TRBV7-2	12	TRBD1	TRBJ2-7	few	CASLRQGYEQYF	TGTGCCAGCTTAAGACAGGGATACGAGCAGTACTTC
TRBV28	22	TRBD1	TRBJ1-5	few	CASSVKLSGDRELMFSNQPQHF	TGTGCCAGCAGTGTGAAACTCTCGGGGGACAGGGAACTAATGTTTAGCAATCAGCCCCAGCATTTT
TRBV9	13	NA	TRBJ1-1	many	CASSSPMGGEAFF	TGTGCCAGCAGCTCCCCCATGGGGGGTGAAGCTTTCTTT
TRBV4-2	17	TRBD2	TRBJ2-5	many	CASSQVASGGIQETQYF	TGTGCCAGCAGCCAAGTGGCTAGCGGGGGAATCCAAGAGACCCAGTACTTC
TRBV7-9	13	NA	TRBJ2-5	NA	CASTGEVAETQYF	TGTGCCAGCACCGGTGAGGTCGCAGAGACCCAGTACTTC
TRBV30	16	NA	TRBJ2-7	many	CAWSPWQGNPLGGQYF	TGTGCCTGGAGTCCGTGGCAGGGAAACCCCCTGGGCGGGCAGTACTTC
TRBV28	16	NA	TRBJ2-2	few	CASSLSGPGPTGELFF	TGTGCCAGCAGTTTAAGTGGCCCCGGCCCCACCGGGGAGCTGTTTTTT
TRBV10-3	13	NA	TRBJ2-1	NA	CAISVVAQETQFF	TGCGCCATCAGTGTGGTGGCCCAAGAGACCCAGTTCTTC
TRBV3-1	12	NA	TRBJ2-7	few	CACSRTVYEQYF	TGTGCCTGCAGCCGGACAGTATACGAGCAGTACTTC
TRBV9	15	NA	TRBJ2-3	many	CASSVGVLNTDTQYF	TGTGCCAGCAGCGTAGGGGTCCTCAACACAGATACGCAGTATTTT
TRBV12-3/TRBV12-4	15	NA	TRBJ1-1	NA	CASSLVVGGSTEAFF	TGTGCCAGCAGTTTAGTGGTGGGGGGGTCCACTGAAGCTTTCTTT
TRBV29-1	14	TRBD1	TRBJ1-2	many	CSVAGGDSNYGYTF	TGCAGCGTTGCTGGGGGGGACAGTAACTATGGCTACACCTTC
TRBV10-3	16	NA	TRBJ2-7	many	CAISESRVGSGNEQYF	TGTGCCATCAGTGAGTCGAGAGTAGGCAGTGGTAACGAGCAGTACTTC
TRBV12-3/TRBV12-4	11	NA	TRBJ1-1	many	CASSIGTEAFF	TGTGCCAGCAGTATTGGCACTGAAGCTTTCTTT
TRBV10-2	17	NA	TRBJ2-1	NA	CATRGDLGLPAGSEQFF	TGCGCCACCCGTGGAGACCTGGGGCTCCCGGCAGGAAGTGAGCAGTTCTTC
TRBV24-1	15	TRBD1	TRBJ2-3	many	CATSDFGQGADTQYF	TGTGCCACCAGTGATTTCGGGCAGGGGGCGGATACGCAGTATTTT
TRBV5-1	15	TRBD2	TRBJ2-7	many	CASSPGTSGAHEQYF	TGCGCCAGCAGCCCCGGGACTAGCGGGGCCCACGAGCAGTACTTC
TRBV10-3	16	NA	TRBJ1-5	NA	CAISPGTPNSNQPRHF	TGTGCCATCAGTCCCGGGACACCCAATAGCAATCAGCCCCGGCATTTT
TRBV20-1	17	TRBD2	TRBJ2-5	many	CSARGAGAGGPQETQYF	TGCAGTGCTCGGGGTGCAGGAGCGGGGGGGCCCCAAGAGACCCAGTACTTC
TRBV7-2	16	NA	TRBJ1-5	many	CASSLVGGSDNQPQHF	TGTGCCAGCAGCTTAGTAGGGGGATCGGACAATCAGCCCCAGCATTTT
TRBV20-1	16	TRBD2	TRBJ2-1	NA	CSASDPLREFYNEQFF	TGCAGTGCTAGCGATCCCCTGCGGGAGTTCTACAATGAGCAGTTCTTC
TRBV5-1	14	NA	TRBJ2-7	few	CASSGLPKSYEQYF	TGCGCCAGCTCCGGACTACCGAAATCCTACGAGCAGTACTTC
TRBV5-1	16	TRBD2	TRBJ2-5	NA	CASSQNGGFGEETQYF	TGCGCCAGCAGCCAGAACGGGGGGTTCGGGGAGGAGACCCAGTACTTC
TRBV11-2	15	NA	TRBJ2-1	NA	CASSTPGTLHSEQFF	TGTGCCAGCAGCACGCCCGGGACACTTCACAGTGAGCAGTTCTTC
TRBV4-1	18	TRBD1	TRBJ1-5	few	CASSQGGPDREWDQPQHF	TGCGCCAGCAGCCAAGGTGGGCCTGACAGGGAATGGGATCAGCCCCAGCATTTT
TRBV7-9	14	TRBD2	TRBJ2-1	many	CASSGTSGDNEQFF	TGTGCCAGCTCCGGGACTAGCGGAGACAATGAGCAGTTCTTC
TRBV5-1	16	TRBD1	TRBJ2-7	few	CASSLEGQWVAYEQYF	TGCGCCAGCAGCTTGGAGGGACAGTGGGTTGCCTACGAGCAGTACTTC
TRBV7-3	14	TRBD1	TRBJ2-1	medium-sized	CASSTGTGSNEQFF	TGTGCCAGCAGCACCGGGACAGGGTCGAATGAGCAGTTCTTC
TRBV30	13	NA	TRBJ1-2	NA	CAWSVQPRKGYTF	TGTGCCTGGAGTGTACAGCCCAGAAAAGGCTACACCTTC
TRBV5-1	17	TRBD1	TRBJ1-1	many	CASSPTGRILMNTEAFF	TGCGCCAGCAGCCCGACAGGGAGGATATTAATGAACACTGAAGCTTTCTTT
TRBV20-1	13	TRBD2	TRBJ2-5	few	CSAMEGGPETQYF	TGCAGTGCAATGGAGGGAGGGCCAGAGACCCAGTACTTC
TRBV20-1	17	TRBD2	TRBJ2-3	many	CSAGRGLAGGPADTQYF	TGCAGTGCTGGGAGGGGACTAGCGGGGGGGCCGGCAGATACGCAGTATTTT
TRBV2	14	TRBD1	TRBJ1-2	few	CASIQGAVSYGYTF	TGTGCCAGCATCCAGGGGGCTGTATCCTATGGCTACACCTTC